This passage covers 10 T cell receptor beta chains from one sample sequenced in a study of shared clonotypes between healthy human individuals. Measured with immunoSEQ multiplex PCR; TCRdb has only the in-frame clones, and not every one. The sample consists of about 600,000 clones, roughly 97% of them appearing once. Material for sequencing was naive CD4+ T cells sorted from blood. The subset here: CD45RA+ positively selected. The receptors were sampled from a woman aged 25 to 39 in good health.

In nucleotides, the CDR3 is TGTGCCAGCAGTAGGGAGCGGGGACCCTACAATGAGCAGTTCTTC. Amino acids: CASSRERGPYNEQFF. The gene calls are TRBV6-5 and TRBJ2-1; 7 nucleotides match TRBD2. Unmatched junction bases numbered 6, after V lost 5 bases and J lost 2 bases. CDR1 and CDR2 from the germline V gene are MNHEY and SVGAGI. This CDR3 region has 15 residues.

This chain links TRBV14 with TRBJ2-7; 14 nucleotides line up with TRBD2. Trimming took 4 bases from V and 6 from J; bases not matched to a gene: 5. Germline loops: CDR1 SGHDN, CDR2 FVKESK. The CDR3 sequence is 15 residues long. CDR3 protein: CASSLPGLAGAEQYF. The DNA of the CDR3 is TGTGCCAGCAGCCTCCCGGGACTAGCGGGAGCCGAGCAGTACTTC.

V is TRBV4-3 and J is TRBJ2-7; a weak D match, TRBD2 (6 bases). The CDR3 loop spans 11 amino acids. Germline-derived CDR1 and CDR2 are LGHNA and YSLEER. V lost 4 bases, J lost 9 bases, and 10 bases lay in between. DNA for the CDR3: TGCGCCAGCAGCCGGGGAGGTCGGCAGTACTTC. It yields the protein CASSRGGRQYF.

V gene TRBV13 combines with J gene TRBJ2-7; 9 bases align to TRBD1. V shed 0 bases and J 4 bases; nucleotides not matched to a gene: 1. Germline values: CDR1 PRHDT, CDR2 FYEKMQ (reference sequence). This CDR3 has 14 residues. The CDR3 DNA follows: TGTGCCAGCAGCTTAGGGACAGGGGGGTACGAGCAGTACTTC. Translated: CASSLGTGGYEQYF.

The chain is built from TRBV28 and TRBJ1-2, with D possibly being TRBD1 (5 bases). The germline V gene has CDR1 MDHEN and CDR2 SYDVKM. The CDR3 extends over 13 amino acids. V shed 4 bases and J shed 9 bases, with 15 bases lying between them. CDR3 residues: CASSSPGPLSYTF. The CDR3, as DNA: TGTGCCAGCAGTTCACCGGGACCCCTGAGCTACACCTTC.

This clone showed up just a few times. The chain links TRBV19 to TRBJ1-5; D unclear. Germline V lookup: CDR1 LNHDA, CDR2 SQIVND (reference sequence). The CDR3 spans 15 residues. Deletions cut 6 bases from V and 0 bases from J, with 12 bases between. The CDR3 DNA reads TGTGCCAGTAGGGTGTGGGCTAATAGCAATCAGCCCCAGCATTTT. Translated, it gives CASRVWANSNQPQHF.

V is TRBV6-5 and J is TRBJ2-4; D uncertain. Germline V lookup: CDR1 MNHEY, CDR2 SVGAGI. The CDR3 runs to 13 residues. Trimming stripped 6 bases from V and 8 bases from J, with 14 bases between. Here the CDR3 DNA reads TGTGCCAGCAGCCTCTCACGGAGAGACATTCAGTACTTC. The encoded protein is CASSLSRRDIQYF.

This chain connects TRBV19 to TRBJ2-1; D gene uncertain. Germline V CDR1 and CDR2: LNHDA, SQIVND (reference sequence). The ends were cut back, 6 bases at V and 5 bases at J, with 11 bases in the middle. The CDR3 runs 13 residues. The CDR3 region has the DNA TGTGCCAGTAGCTGGCAAAATAACAATGAGCAGTTCTTC. Its translation is CASSWQNNNEQFF.

The chain combines TRBV10-1 with TRBJ2-3, with 7 bases identical to TRBD2. V was clipped by 0 bases and J by 4 bases; unmatched bases: 4. The CDR3 length is 15 residues. CDR1 and CDR2 from the germline V gene are WNHNN and SYGVQD (reference sequence). Here the CDR3 DNA reads TGCGCCAGCAGTGAGTCGAGCCGGGGGGCAGATACGCAGTATTTT. It yields the protein CASSESSRGADTQYF.

This clone was seen a handful of times. V gene TRBV10-2 combines with J gene TRBJ2-7; no firm D call. This CDR3 region has 12 residues. V lost 3 bases to trimming and J lost 1 base, with 4 bases between them. The germline CDR1 and CDR2 sequences are WSHSY and SAAADI. The chain's CDR3 is CASSDTSYEQYF. The CDR3 bases are TGCGCCAGCAGTGACACTTCCTACGAGCAGTACTTC.